These 5 T cell receptor beta chains were sequenced from one sample in a study of blood T cell repertoires in COVID-19. Data came from immunoSEQ multiplex PCR; TCRdb stores just in-frame clones and leaves some out. The sample lists about 94,000 clones; roughly four fifths were seen once. The source material was peripheral blood. The origin of the receptors is a man aged 60 to 75 with acute or convalescent COVID-19.

The chain has TRBV24-1 and TRBJ2-1; 13 bases fit TRBD2. From germline, CDR1 is KGHDR and CDR2 SFDVKD. Losses at the gene ends were 2 bases for V and 4 bases for J; bases not matched to a gene: 1. The CDR3 contains 16 residues. The CDR3 DNA reads as TGTGCCACCAGTGATTCGACTAGCGGGGGGTACAATGAGCAGTTCTTC. This translates into CATSDSTSGGYNEQFF.

This clone turned up a few times. V gene TRBV11-1 combines with J gene TRBJ1-2; D is unresolved. The CDR3 length is 15 residues. CDR1 is SGHAT, CDR2 FQDESV, per germline (reference sequence). The V end lost 5 bases, the J end lost 0 bases, and 13 bases lay between the germline ends. CDR3 region: CASSPVEPTNYGYTF. CDR3 nucleotides: TGTGCCAGCAGCCCCGTCGAGCCGACTAACTATGGCTACACCTTC.

The rearrangement links TRBV7-3 to TRBJ1-1; unclear D gene. Germline V gives CDR1 SGHTA, CDR2 FQGTGA. CDR3 length equals 15 residues. The V gene lost 0 bases and the J gene lost 2 bases, with 10 bases spanning the gap. CDR3 loop: CASSLTYRENTEAFF. The CDR3 region has the DNA TGTGCCAGCAGCTTAACCTACAGAGAAAACACTGAAGCTTTCTTT. Drawing the rest from reference TRBV7-3 and TRBJ1-1, the complete variable domain is GAGVSQTPSNKVTEKGKYVELRCDPISGHTALYWYRQSLGQGPEFLIYFQGTGAADDSGLPNDRFFAVRPEGSVSTLKIQRTERGDSAVYLCASSLTYRENTEAFFGQGTRLTVV.

The chain couples TRBV19 to TRBJ1-2; D possibly corresponds to TRBD1 (5 bases). The length of the CDR3 is 12 residues. Germline V gives CDR1 LNHDA, CDR2 SQIVND (reference sequence). Trimming cost V 4 bases and J 4 bases, with 7 bases left between them. The CDR3 loop reads CASSKGVYGYTF. CDR3 coding DNA: TGTGCCAGTAGTAAAGGGGTCTATGGCTACACCTTC.

The chain employs TRBV6-2 or TRBV6-3 and TRBJ1-4, with TRBD1 matching 7 bases. Germline CDR1 MNHEY, CDR2 SVGEGT. There are 13 residues in the CDR3. Trimming took 2 bases from V and 7 from J; bases not matched to a gene: 1. CDR3 bases: TGTGCCAGCAGTTACCAGGGGGGTGAAAAACTGTTTTTT. Amino acids: CASSYQGGEKLFF.